This T cell receptor beta chain was sequenced in a study of T cells after yellow fever vaccination. Study as a whole: Some fractions had low cell numbers, and these were prepared with SMART-Seq v4 Ultra Low Input.

This clonotype has only a few counts. Its antigen is unknown. CDR1 and CDR2 (germline): KGHDR, SFDVKD. The trim removed 9 bases at V and 8 bases at J, leaving 9 bases unmatched. CDR3 size: 13 residues. Study-wide findings and caveats: Boosting was followed by the reappearance of most primary-vaccination clones (about 96% CD4, about 90% CD8).

UMIs and a universal primer site were added when TCR cDNA was made by 5'RACE template switching. MiXCR, applied by TCRdb to the 5' RACE reads, yields one record per CDR3 protein. Of some 560,000 distinct CDR3 sequences in the sample, about a sixth were seen once. The sequenced sample was PBMCs, obtained less than 6 days after the first yellow fever vaccination. This TCR derives from a young man who received the YFV17D yellow fever vaccine. V gene TRBV24-1 combines with J gene TRBJ1-1; TRBD1 matches at 9 bases. DNA of the CDR3: TGTGCCACCGAGGGACAGGGAGGGACAGAAGCTTTCTTT. Its protein product is CATEGQGGTEAFF.